The subject of this entry is one T cell receptor (beta chain). Symptom resolution, clearance, or two negative PCRs marked the recovered donors of Cohort 3. Germline V gene sequence: CDR1 MGHRA, CDR2 YSYEKL. V was cut by 4 bases and J by 7 bases, with 19 bases left in between. This CDR3 is 16 amino acids long. Profiling relied on immunoSEQ multiplex PCR, and the TCRdb table lists in-frame clones only, not all of them. The sample includes 150,000 or so clones, around 82% of them seen just once. These data come from a study of blood T cell repertoires in COVID-19. Study background: Collection of acute and convalescent COVID-19 samples took place in the United States, Italy and Spain. PBMCs, B-cell-depleted T cells, or T cells were the source of the cDNA or gDNA that made up the material.

The clonotype originates from a woman aged 45-60 years who had recovered from COVID-19. The chain is built from TRBV4-1 and TRBJ1-4, with no clear D. Sequenced sample: PBMCs or T cells enriched from blood (not recorded which). In nucleotides, the CDR3 is TGCGCCAGCAGCCCATACAAAGGAGGGCGGGTTGAAAAACTGTTTTTT. It translates to CASSPYKGGRVEKLFF.